What follows describes a single T cell receptor beta chain. This sample is part of a study of blood T cell repertoires in COVID-19. Method: immunoSEQ multiplex PCR; TCRdb's copy keeps in-frame clones and lacks some. This sample yields approximately 210,000 clones, of which 70% to 85% are seen a single time; approximately 3.6% belongs to the top ten. V lost 2 bases and J 1 base, leaving 5 bases between the germline ends. This CDR3 is built from 13 residues. The sample comprised PBMCs or T cells enriched from blood (not recorded which). The chain carries TRBV12-3 or TRBV12-4 and TRBJ1-1; the D is unclear. The sequence was collected from a woman between 55 and 75 years old who had recovered from COVID-19. The CDR3 is CASSLNGNTEAFF. Here the CDR3 DNA reads TGTGCCAGCAGTTTAAACGGGAACACTGAAGCTTTCTTT.